This TCR beta chain came from a study of T cell responses to AZD1222 COVID-19 vaccine. Study findings and constraints: Nearly half of unique spike-specific TCRs reportedly avoided B.1.351 and B.1.1.7 mutated regions. Repertoire sampling occurred only after the peak T cell response.

As regards this clone: Its antigen is unidentified.

TCRdb's copy holds only in-frame clones and misses some; the assay was immunoSEQ multiplex PCR. Of roughly 77,000 clones listed, just over 90% are singletons. The CDR3 totals 14 residues. V dropped 3 bases and J dropped 6; count of bases not matched to a gene: 7. The germline V gene encodes CDR1 MGHRA and CDR2 YSYEKL. Sequences were derived from peripheral blood, sampled 28 days after the second AZD1222 dose. This clonotype was obtained from an adult who received the AZD1222 COVID-19 vaccine. The V call is TRBV4-1, the J call TRBJ1-2; TRBD1 agrees at 7 bases. The CDR3 DNA sequence: TGCGCCAGCAGCCAGCCCCCGGGACAGAATGGCTACACCTTC. Protein: CASSQPPGQNGYTF.